This T cell receptor beta chain appears in the sequencing data of a study of Tregs in tolerant kidney transplant recipients. V shed 3 bases, J shed 6 bases, and the junction held 4 bases outside the gene matches. Germline V gene data show CDR1 as GTSNPN and CDR2 as SVGIG (reference sequence). The CDR3 loop spans 13 amino acids. TCRdb keeps only in-frame clones here, not all; method: immunoSEQ multiplex PCR. The sample has around 70,000 clones; just under 95% are singletons. The chain carries TRBV30 and TRBJ1-2, with 10 bases lining up with TRBD1. This TCR came from a human donor who received a combined kidney and bone marrow transplant. Sequencing used CD8+ T cells from blood, obtained before the transplant. Here the CDR3 DNA reads TGTGCCTGGAGGTGGGGACAGGGGAATGGCTACACCTTC. Its protein product is CAWRWGQGNGYTF.